The T cell receptor beta chain described here comes from a study of blood T cells in healthy people across ages. Study as a whole: The template switching approach captured approximately one barcoded beta molecule for every two T cells. Findings of the study overall: Relative to aged donors, long-lived donors carried more naive CD4+ cells and displayed higher diversity.

A sample-barcoded 5' primer and a J-beta primer mix were used in a second PCR of roughly 6 to 11 cycles. MiXCR, applied by TCRdb to the 5' RACE reads, yields one record per CDR3 protein. The sample lists some 1.7 million distinct CDR3 sequences, roughly 28% occurring once. Concerning this clonotype itself: Its antigen is not identified.

The J segment lost 5 bases and the V segment lost 6 bases, leaving 23 bases of the junction unmatched. Germline V gene lookup returns CDR1 SNHLY and CDR2 FYNNEI. There are 19 residues in the CDR3. Specimen: blood. This TCR was sampled from a woman aged 25-40 years in good health. This chain connects TRBV2 to TRBJ2-5, with 8 bases aligning to TRBD2. DNA for the CDR3: TGTGCCAGCAGATCCTACCCCGGCAGGGAACGAAGACTAGCGGAGACCCAGTACTTC. This translates into CASRSYPGRERRLAETQYF.